Presented here are 13 T cell receptor beta chains from one specimen sequenced in a study of regulatory T cells in long-lasting Graves disease. Arm-PCR of CDR3 regions and iRepertoire HTBI primers were the basis on which TCR beta libraries were built. MiXCR, applied by TCRdb to the multiplex PCR reads, yields one record per CDR3 protein. The sample lists a few hundred thousand distinct CDR3 sequences, approximately 15% seen once, with about 7.8% in the top ten. Regarding time point: newly diagnosed GD, antithyroid drugs for less than 3 months. RNA from PBMCs was the source of the TCR library. In addition, the sample was reused for a study of T cells in Graves' hyperthyroidism and ophthalmopathy.

The sequenced sample was peripheral blood mononuclear cells (PBMCs), obtained at new diagnosis, from a patient treated with antithyroid drugs. The source of these receptors is a woman aged 40 to 50 with Graves disease.

This clonotype was found many times. The CDR3 sequence is CASSLYMNTEAFF. The CDR3 DNA reads TGTGCCAGCAGCTTGTACATGAACACTGAAGCTTTCTTT. The V gene is TRBV7-3, the J gene TRBJ1-1; no clear D gene. Deletions cut 3 bases from V and 0 bases from J, with 5 bases between. This CDR3 is built from 13 residues. The germline gives CDR1 SGHTA, CDR2 FQGTGA.

This clonotype was seen repeatedly, ten times or more. The chain has TRBV27 and TRBJ2-7; TRBD2 agrees at 12 bases. The V and J ends lost 4 bases and 6 bases, in that order; junction bases with no gene match: 7. Germline CDR1 is MNHEY and CDR2 is SMNVEV (reference sequence). This CDR3 contains 15 residues. CDR3 in amino acids: CASSYGLAGSAEQYF. DNA for the CDR3: TGTGCCAGCAGTTACGGACTAGCGGGATCGGCCGAGCAGTACTTC.

The sample holds a few counts of this clonotype. The chain is built from TRBV3-1 and TRBJ2-1, with 9 bases lining up with TRBD1. Germline CDR1 LGHDT, CDR2 YNNKEL (reference sequence). J was trimmed by 14 bases and V by 0 bases; bases with no gene match: 2. CDR3 length equals 12 residues. CDR3 bases: TGTGCCAGCAGCCAAGATCGACAGGGGGAGTTCTTC. This codes for CASSQDRQGEFF.

This clonotype was recorded at least ten times. The gene calls are TRBV18 and TRBJ1-2; D not certain. The germline gives CDR1 KGHSH, CDR2 LQKENI. The CDR3 loop spans 14 amino acids. The ends were cut back, 0 bases at V and 0 bases at J, with 5 bases in the middle. The CDR3 bases are TGTGCCAGCTCACCACCGGCACCTAACTATGGCTACACCTTC. This translates into CASSPPAPNYGYTF.

This clonotype was found many times. This sequence joins TRBV25-1 and TRBJ1-5, with D perhaps TRBD1 (5 bases). Germline V gene lookup returns CDR1 MGHDK and CDR2 SYGVNS. The ends were cut back, 2 bases at V and 6 bases at J, with 11 bases in the middle. The CDR3 contains 14 residues. In nucleotides, the CDR3 is TGTGCCAGCAGTGAAAGTGGGACCACTCAGCCCCAGCATTTT. This translates into CASSESGTTQPQHF.

V and J are TRBV27 and TRBJ2-5; 14 positions agree with TRBD2. The DNA matches TRBJ2-1 better at its end, which makes the J call doubtful. This CDR3 region has 17 residues. In germline, CDR1 is MNHEY, CDR2 SMNVEV (reference sequence). In DNA form, the CDR3 reads TGTGCCAGCAGTCCCGACAGACTAGCGGGAGGGCCTCAAGAGCAGTTCTTC. It translates to CASSPDRLAGGPQEQFF.

This clonotype was seen at least ten times. The germline gene is not matched at one end of the junction; a read error may be the cause. The chain has TRBV5-1 and TRBJ2-7, with 9 bases aligning to TRBD1. The germline V gene encodes CDR1 SGHRS and CDR2 YFSETQ. CDR3 length equals 14 residues. CDR3 sequence (DNA): TGTGCCAGCAGCTTGGGACAGGGCTCCTACGAGCAGTACTTC. Protein product: CASSLGQGSYEQYF.

This clonotype appeared a few times. V usage is TRBV18 and J usage is TRBJ1-6; 10 nucleotides match TRBD1. J was trimmed by 6 bases and V by 4 bases; bases with no gene match: 3. Germline V CDR1 and CDR2: KGHSH, LQKENI. The CDR3 runs 15 residues. DNA for the CDR3: TGTGCCAGCTCACGTGGACAGGGGGGTAATTCACCCCTCCACTTT. Translating gives CASSRGQGGNSPLHF.

The V call is TRBV6-1, the J call TRBJ1-2; 12 bases map to TRBD1. Germline V lookup: CDR1 MNHNS, CDR2 SASEGT. V trimming: 8 bases; J trimming: 7 bases; junction bases outside the gene matches: 14. This CDR3 contains 16 residues. CDR3 residues: CASRRGSGTGGSGYTF. DNA for the CDR3: TGTGCCAGCCGGAGGGGAAGTGGGACAGGGGGCTCTGGCTACACCTTC.

Many counts were recorded for this clonotype. The chain employs TRBV10-2 and TRBJ2-1, with 8 bases fitting TRBD2. Germline values: CDR1 WSHSY, CDR2 SAAADI. Trimming took 10 bases from V and 7 from J; bases not matched to a gene: 9. This CDR3 contains 13 residues. CDR3: CAIAAGVWNEQFF. CDR3 DNA sequence: TGCGCCATCGCAGCGGGAGTATGGAATGAGCAGTTCTTC.

There are many counts of this clonotype. The rearrangement uses TRBV2 and TRBJ1-5; tentatively, D is TRBD1 (5 bases). This CDR3 contains 13 residues. Trimming left V 3 bases short and J 4 bases short, with 7 bases between. Per germline, CDR1 SNHLY and CDR2 FYNNEI. In DNA, the CDR3 is TGTGCCAGCAGTGAGGGGCAGAATCAGCCCCAGCATTTT. Translating it yields CASSEGQNQPQHF.

This clonotype has ten or more counts. The chain joins TRBV27 to TRBJ2-1; no reliable D call. The ends were cut back, 0 bases at V and 2 bases at J, with 14 bases in the middle. The CDR3 sequence is 17 residues long. Germline V gene data show CDR1 as MNHEY and CDR2 as SMNVEV (reference sequence). For the CDR3, the DNA is TGTGCCAGCAGTTTATCCCCCGTCTCCGTCGCCTACAATGAGCAGTTCTTC. Protein sequence: CASSLSPVSVAYNEQFF.

The gene calls are TRBV5-6 and TRBJ2-7, with D possibly called TRBD1 or TRBD2 (5 bases each). The CDR3 extends over 14 amino acids. The V end was cut by 3 bases, the J end by 2 bases, with 12 bases between. Germline CDR1 reads SGHDT; CDR2 reads YYEEEE. CDR3 sequence reads: CASSYGDAAYEQYF. The CDR3 nucleotides are TGTGCCAGCAGCTACGGGGACGCCGCCTACGAGCAGTACTTC.